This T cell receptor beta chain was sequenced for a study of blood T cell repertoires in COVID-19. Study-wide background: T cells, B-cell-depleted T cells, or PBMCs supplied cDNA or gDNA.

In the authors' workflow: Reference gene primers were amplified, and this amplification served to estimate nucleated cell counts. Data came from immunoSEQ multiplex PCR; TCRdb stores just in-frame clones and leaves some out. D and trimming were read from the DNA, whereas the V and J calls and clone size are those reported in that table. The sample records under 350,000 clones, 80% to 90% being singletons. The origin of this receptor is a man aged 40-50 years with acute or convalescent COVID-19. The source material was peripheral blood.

The CDR3 loop is CASSVAPRTGVDTEAFF. The CDR3 DNA sequence: TGTGCCAGCAGCGTAGCCCCCCGGACAGGTGTCGACACTGAAGCTTTCTTT. The gene calls are TRBV9 and TRBJ1-1; 7 bases line up with TRBD1. CDR3 length equals 17 residues. The V segment lost 0 bases and the J segment 3 bases; nucleotides outside the gene matches: 11. The V gene's germline CDR1 is SGDLS and CDR2 YYNGEE.